This T cell receptor (beta chain) was retrieved from a study of Graves' ophthalmopathy and Graves' hyperthyroidism. Scientists amplified the TCR beta CDR3 regions from RNA transcripts. Following a first-round RT-PCR that used HTBI primers, a second-round multiplex PCR was carried out. TCRdb used MiXCR to reprocess the multiplex PCR reads, holding one entry per CDR3 protein. The data hold 650,000 to 800,000 distinct CDR3 sequences, with under 50% observed a single time. With a duration under 3 months, ophthalmopathy in the donors showed moderate-to-severe activity, CAS ≥3 and NOSPECS ≥4. V lost 2 bases and J 5 bases, leaving 18 bases between the germline ends. The CDR3 runs 15 residues. CDR1 is DFQATT and CDR2 is SNEGSKA in the germline V gene (reference sequence).

The rearrangement uses TRBV20-1 and TRBJ2-5; D remains unclear. The sequencing sample was made of peripheral blood. The sequence was collected from an adult man with Graves' ophthalmopathy. CDR3 in amino acids: CSARRWANTGETQYF. The CDR3 coding sequence is TGCAGTGCTAGAAGATGGGCGAACACCGGGGAGACCCAGTACTTC.